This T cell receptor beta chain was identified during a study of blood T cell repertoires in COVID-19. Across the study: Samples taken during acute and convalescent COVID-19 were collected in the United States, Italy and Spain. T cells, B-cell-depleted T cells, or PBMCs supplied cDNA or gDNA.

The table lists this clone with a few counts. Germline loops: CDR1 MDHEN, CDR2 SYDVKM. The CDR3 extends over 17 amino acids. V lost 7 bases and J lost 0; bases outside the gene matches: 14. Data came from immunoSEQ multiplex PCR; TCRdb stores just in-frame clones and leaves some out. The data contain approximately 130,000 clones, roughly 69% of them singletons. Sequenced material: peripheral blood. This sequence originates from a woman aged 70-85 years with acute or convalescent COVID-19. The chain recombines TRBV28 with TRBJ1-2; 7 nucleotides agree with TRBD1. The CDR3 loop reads CASIAPGQIIANYGYTF. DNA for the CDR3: TGTGCCAGCATTGCACCGGGACAGATAATAGCTAACTATGGCTACACCTTC.